The present entry profiles one T cell receptor (beta chain) with its context. The target antigen is unknown. CDR3 length equals 14 residues. Germline V gene sequence: CDR1 LGHNA, CDR2 YSLEER. V was cut by 1 base and J by 5 bases, with 9 bases left in between. PBMCs were isolated at a quantity of at least 6 million per sample. This specimen belongs to a study of blood T cells in healthy people across ages. Study results and caveats: It was the long-lived donors that had more naive CD4+ cells and higher diversity than aged donors. Roughly linearly, TCR beta diversity per million T cells fell as age increased.

Primed by a sample-barcoded 5' primer and a J-beta primer mix, a second PCR proceeded for 7 to 11 cycles. TCRdb ran MiXCR on the 5' RACE reads and lists one entry per CDR3 protein. The sample has 550,000 to 750,000 distinct CDR3 sequences, roughly 20% seen once; the top ten hold 3.6%. V and J are TRBV4-3 and TRBJ1-5; D unresolved. Sample: blood. This TCR was recovered from a man between 65 and 79 years old in good health. The CDR3 nucleotides are TGCGCCAGCAGCCAAGCGTCCGGGTATCAGCCCCAGCATTTT. Translating gives CASSQASGYQPQHF.